This TCR beta chain was captured by sequencing in a study of blood T cells in healthy people across ages. General study points: Expanded clonotype changes were possibly confounded by unknown donor CMV status.

Together with a sample-barcoded 5' primer, a J-beta primer mix was included in a second PCR lasting roughly 6 to 12 cycles. From the 5' RACE reads, TCRdb called clonotypes with MiXCR, one entry per CDR3 protein. The table includes about a million distinct CDR3 sequences, approximately 38% detected once. With regard to this clonotype: The antigen is not known.

The V gene lost 2 bases and the J gene lost 0 bases, with 16 bases spanning the gap. Germline CDR1 is DFQATT and CDR2 is SNEGSKA (reference sequence). The CDR3 totals 16 residues. The receptor was derived from a man aged 18-30 years in good health. The chain uses TRBV20-1 and TRBJ1-1; D is unclear. The sequencing input was blood. The CDR3 sequence is CSARSALLGMNTEAFF. CDR3 sequence (DNA): TGCAGTGCTAGATCCGCCCTCCTTGGGATGAACACTGAAGCTTTCTTT.